One sample yielded the 19 T cell receptor beta chains listed below, sequenced in a study of identical twins. MiXCR, run by TCRdb on the 5' RACE reads, gives a single entry per CDR3 protein. The sample has some 730,000 distinct CDR3 sequences; around a sixth are singletons. This sample was shared with a second study, whose subject was T cells expressing NK-cell markers.

The sequencing input was PBMCs. These TCRs come from a young woman in good health.

The chain uses TRBV5-1 and TRBJ2-7; TRBD2 matches 9 bases. Unmatched junction bases numbered 10, after V lost 4 bases and J lost 5 bases. CDR3 length equals 15 residues. Germline V gene data show CDR1 as SGHRS and CDR2 as YFSETQ. The chain's CDR3 is CASSPQAGGTNEQYF. CDR3 nucleotides: TGCGCCAGCAGCCCTCAGGCGGGGGGGACGAACGAGCAGTACTTC.

The rearrangement joins TRBV4-2 to TRBJ2-6, with a weak D call TRBD1 (6 bases). The CDR3 runs 18 residues. Trimming removed 1 base from V and 4 bases from J, with 17 bases in between. The germline gives CDR1 LGHNA, CDR2 YNFKEQ. This chain's CDR3 is CASSQGFSGTTGANVLTF. The CDR3, as DNA: TGTGCCAGCAGCCAAGGATTTTCTGGGACAACAGGGGCCAACGTCCTGACTTTC.

The chain combines TRBV12-3 or TRBV12-4 with TRBJ1-1; D is perhaps TRBD1 (6 bases). The V end lost 3 bases, the J end lost 3 bases, and 11 bases lay between the germline ends. This CDR3 has 14 amino acids. The CDR3 sequence is CASSLDRYYTEAFF. As DNA, the CDR3 is TGTGCCAGCAGTTTGGACAGATATTACACTGAAGCTTTCTTT.

The gene calls are TRBV12-5 and TRBJ2-2; no definite D call. V lost 0 bases to trimming and J lost 4 bases, with 6 bases between them. CDR1 and CDR2 from the germline V gene are LGHNT and FRNRAP. The CDR3 consists of 14 residues. The CDR3 DNA reads as TGTGCTAGTGGTTTGGTTTCTTTCACCGGGGAGCTGTTTTTT. It yields the protein CASGLVSFTGELFF.

This sequence joins TRBV7-6 and TRBJ2-5, with D maybe TRBD1 (6 bases). The CDR3 is 14 amino acids. V lost 5 bases, J lost 6 bases, and 16 bases lay in between. Germline lookup yields CDR1 SGHVS and CDR2 FNYEAQ. The CDR3 region is CASSLQGNSQTQYF. For the CDR3, the DNA is TGTGCCAGCAGCCTACAGGGTAATAGCCAGACCCAGTACTTC. Drawing the rest from reference TRBV7-6 and TRBJ2-5, the complete variable domain is GAGVSQSPRYKVTKRGQDVALRCDPISGHVSLYWYRQALGQGPEFLTYFNYEAQQDKSGLPNDRFSAERPEGSISTLTIQRTEQRDSAMYRCASSLQGNSQTQYFGPGTRLLVL.

This clonotype was seen more than once but under ten times. The chain has TRBV12-3 or TRBV12-4 and TRBJ1-1; D is uncertain. V gave up 2 bases and J gave up 4 bases, with 5 bases separating them. The CDR3 is 12 amino acids. The CDR3 bases are TGTGCCAGCAGTTTAAATCCCACTGAAGCTTTCTTT. Residues: CASSLNPTEAFF.

The rearrangement links TRBV7-6 to TRBJ1-6, with D maybe TRBD1 (5 bases). Between the trimmed V and J ends, which lost 1 base and 7 bases, there was a span of 17 bases. The CDR3 runs 17 residues. Germline V lookup: CDR1 SGHVS, CDR2 FNYEAQ. CDR3 DNA: TGTGCCAGCAGCTTAGGTGTGGGAGCGGACATCAATTCACCCCTCCACTTT. The encoded protein is CASSLGVGADINSPLHF.

This clonotype has only one observation. CDR3 residues: CASSFKVAGVYEQYF. In nucleotides, the CDR3 is TGTGCCAGCAGTTTTAAGGTAGCGGGAGTCTACGAGCAGTACTTC. V and J are TRBV12-3 or TRBV12-4 and TRBJ2-7, with TRBD2 identical over 9 bases. Trimming at V came to 3 bases and at J to 3 bases, leaving 6 bases not matched to a gene. The CDR3 runs 15 residues.

The chain couples TRBV7-9 to TRBJ1-1; no firm D call. CDR3 length equals 12 residues. The V end lost 4 bases, the J end lost 7 bases, and 10 bases lay between the germline ends. Looked up from germline, CDR1 is SEHNR and CDR2 is FQNEAQ (reference sequence). CDR3 amino acids: CASSSLGNEAFF. The CDR3 DNA follows: TGTGCCAGCAGCTCGTTAGGAAATGAAGCTTTCTTT.

The chain joins TRBV11-1 to TRBJ2-7; 9 bases are shared with TRBD2. V lost 2 bases to trimming and J lost 3 bases; unmatched junction nucleotides: 14. This CDR3 is 18 amino acids long. The germline gives CDR1 SGHAT, CDR2 FQDESV (reference sequence). This CDR3 reads CASSLTRGGSGGGYEQYF. DNA of the CDR3: TGTGCCAGCAGCTTAACCCGGGGTGGTAGCGGGGGAGGCTACGAGCAGTACTTC. Full variable domain (outside the CDR3, taken from reference TRBV11-1 and TRBJ2-7): EAEVAQSPRYKITEKSQAVAFWCDPISGHATLYWYRQILGQGPELLVQFQDESVVDDSQLPKDRFSAERLKGVDSTLKIQPAELGDSAMYLCASSLTRGGSGGGYEQYFGPGTRLTVT.

In the case of this clonotype: A read error may be the cause here, since a much bigger clone is one base away. In this CDR3 the conserved last residue, phenylalanine or tryptophan, is missing, so a read error is likely. The chain links TRBV12-3 or TRBV12-4 to TRBJ2-3; D uncertain. This CDR3 comprises 14 residues. Trimming took 3 bases from V and 6 from J, leaving 13 bases between them. The CDR3 bases are TGTGCCAGCAGTTTCGACAAAACGAGGGATACGCAGTATCTT. Translating it yields CASSFDKTRDTQYL.

CDR3 sequence: CASSLGEARLTYEEQYF. The CDR3 bases are TGTGCCAGCAGCTTAGGAGAAGCACGACTCACTTACGAAGAGCAGTACTTC. V and J are TRBV7-8 and TRBJ2-7; D unresolved. The CDR3 runs 17 residues. CDR1 is SGHVS and CDR2 is FQNEAQ in the germline V gene. The ends were cut back, 1 base at V and 7 bases at J, with 23 bases in the middle. Full variable domain (missing parts from reference TRBV7-8 and TRBJ2-7): GAGVSQSPRYKVAKRGQDVALRCDPISGHVSLFWYQQALGQGPEFLTYFQNEAQLDKSGLPSDRFFAERPEGSVSTLKIQRTQQEDSAVYLCASSLGEARLTYEEQYFGPGTRLTVT.

V usage is TRBV7-9 and J usage is TRBJ2-3; D may be TRBD2 (6 bases). Germline assignment: CDR1 SEHNR and CDR2 FQNEAQ (reference sequence). This CDR3 is 15 amino acids long. Deletions cut 4 bases from V and 2 bases from J, with 13 bases between. CDR3 sequence reads: CASSSSGSYTDTQYF. In nucleotides, the CDR3 is TGTGCCAGCAGCTCCAGCGGGTCTTACACAGATACGCAGTATTTT.

The chain links TRBV20-1 to TRBJ2-3; 8 bases match TRBD2. The V segment lost 3 bases and the J segment 2 bases; nucleotides outside the gene matches: 13. The germline CDR1 and CDR2 sequences are DFQATT and SNEGSKA (reference sequence). This CDR3 comprises 17 residues. The CDR3 region is CSASRLAGTRATDTQYF. The CDR3 nucleotides are TGCAGTGCTAGCCGTCTAGCCGGGACTAGAGCCACAGATACGCAGTATTTT.

The V gene is TRBV15, the J gene TRBJ1-4, with D hard to call. Germline V gene sequence: CDR1 LNHNV, CDR2 YYDKDF (reference sequence). The CDR3 contains 16 residues. The V and J ends lost 0 bases and 8 bases respectively, with 16 bases between them. CDR3 amino acids: CATSREPRVSGEKLFF. The CDR3 DNA reads TGTGCCACCAGCAGAGAACCTCGGGTTAGCGGAGAAAAACTGTTTTTT.

The gene calls are TRBV10-1 and TRBJ2-3; D uncertain. The germline CDR1 and CDR2 sequences are WNHNN and SYGVQD (reference sequence). The CDR3 spans 12 residues. The V and J ends lost 3 bases and 7 bases respectively, with 8 bases between them. CDR3 region: CASSDTAHTQYF. The CDR3, as DNA: TGCGCCAGCAGTGATACGGCCCATACGCAGTATTTT.

A few counts support this clonotype. The rearrangement uses TRBV5-1 and TRBJ2-1; possible D gene TRBD1, 5 bases. Germline lookup yields CDR1 SGHRS and CDR2 YFSETQ. V was pared by 4 bases and J by 10 bases, with 21 bases between. CDR3 length equals 15 residues. CDR3 nucleotide sequence: TGCGCCAGCAGCCCCCAGGGCCCAGGGCAGAAAGAGCAGTTCTTC. Its protein product is CASSPQGPGQKEQFF.

This chain links TRBV27 with TRBJ2-1; the D gene is possibly TRBD2 (6 bases). The germline CDR1 and CDR2 sequences are MNHEY and SMNVEV (reference sequence). The CDR3 consists of 15 residues. V dropped 4 bases and J dropped 7 bases, with 17 bases sitting between them. The CDR3 sequence is CASSWREPKINEQFF. For the CDR3, the DNA is TGTGCCAGCAGTTGGAGGGAGCCGAAGATAAATGAGCAGTTCTTC.

The rearrangement links TRBV5-1 to TRBJ2-5, with no clear D. CDR1 is SGHRS, CDR2 YFSETQ, per germline. This CDR3 comprises 12 residues. The ends were cut back, 5 bases at V and 3 bases at J, with 8 bases in the middle. Here the CDR3 DNA reads TGCGCCAGCAGGTACCGGGAAGAGACCCAGTACTTC. This codes for CASRYREETQYF.